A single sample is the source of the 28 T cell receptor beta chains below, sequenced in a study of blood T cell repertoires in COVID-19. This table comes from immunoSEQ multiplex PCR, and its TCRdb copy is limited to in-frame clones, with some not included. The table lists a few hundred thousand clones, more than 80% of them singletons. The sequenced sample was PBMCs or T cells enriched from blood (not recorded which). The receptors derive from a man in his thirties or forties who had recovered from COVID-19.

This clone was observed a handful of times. In nucleotides, the CDR3 is TGTGCCAGCCGCAGGGCGGGAGTCTATGGCTACACCTTC. Residues: CASRRAGVYGYTF. The gene calls are TRBV6-5 and TRBJ1-2; weak D call: TRBD1 (5 bases). The length of the CDR3 is 13 residues. Between the trimmed V and J ends, which lost 8 bases and 4 bases, there was a span of 14 bases. CDR1 and CDR2 (germline): MNHEY, SVGAGI.

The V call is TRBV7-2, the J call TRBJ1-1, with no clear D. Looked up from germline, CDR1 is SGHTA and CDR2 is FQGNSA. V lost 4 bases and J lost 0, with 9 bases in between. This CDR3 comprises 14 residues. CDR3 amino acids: CASSSEGLNTEAFF. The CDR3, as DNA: TGTGCCAGCAGCTCAGAGGGCTTGAACACTGAAGCTTTCTTT.

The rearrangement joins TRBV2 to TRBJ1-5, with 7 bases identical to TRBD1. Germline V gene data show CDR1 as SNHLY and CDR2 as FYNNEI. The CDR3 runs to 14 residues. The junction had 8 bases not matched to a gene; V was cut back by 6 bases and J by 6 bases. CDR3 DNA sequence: TGTGCCAGCAGCCCGGAAGGGGGCTTTCAGCCCCAGCATTTT. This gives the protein CASSPEGGFQPQHF.

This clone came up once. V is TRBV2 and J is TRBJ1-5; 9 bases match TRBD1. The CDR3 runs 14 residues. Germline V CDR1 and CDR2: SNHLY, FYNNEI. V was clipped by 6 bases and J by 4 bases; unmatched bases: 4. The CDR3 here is CASRGGQGNQPQHF. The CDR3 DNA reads TGTGCCAGCAGAGGAGGACAGGGGAATCAGCCCCAGCATTTT. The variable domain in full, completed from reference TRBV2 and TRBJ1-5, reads EPEVTQTPSHQVTQMGQEVILRCVPISNHLYFYWYRQILGQKVEFLVSFYNNEISEKSEIFDDQFSVERPDGSNFTLKIRSTKLEDSAMYFCASRGGQGNQPQHFGDGTRLSIL.

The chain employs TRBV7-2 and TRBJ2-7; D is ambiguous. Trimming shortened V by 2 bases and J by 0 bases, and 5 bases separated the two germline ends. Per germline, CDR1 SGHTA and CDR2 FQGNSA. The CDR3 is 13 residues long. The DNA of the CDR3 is TGTGCCAGCAGCTTATATCCCTCCTACGAGCAGTACTTC. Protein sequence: CASSLYPSYEQYF.

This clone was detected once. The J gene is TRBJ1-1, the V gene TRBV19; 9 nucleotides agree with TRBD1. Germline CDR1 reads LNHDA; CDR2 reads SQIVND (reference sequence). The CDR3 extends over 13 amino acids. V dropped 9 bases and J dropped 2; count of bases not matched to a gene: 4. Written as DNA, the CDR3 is TGTGCCAGCAAACAGGGGGCTAACACTGAAGCTTTCTTT. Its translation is CASKQGANTEAFF.

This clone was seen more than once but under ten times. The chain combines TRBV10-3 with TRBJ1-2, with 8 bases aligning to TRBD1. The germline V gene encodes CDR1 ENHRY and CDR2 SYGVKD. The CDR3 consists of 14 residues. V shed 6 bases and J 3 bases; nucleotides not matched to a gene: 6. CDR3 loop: CAISKTGEDYGYTF. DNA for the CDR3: TGTGCCATCAGCAAGACAGGGGAAGACTATGGCTACACCTTC.

The CDR3 DNA reads as TGTGCCACCGAAGTGGTAGCGACTACGAACACCGGGGAGCTGTTTTTT. As protein: CATEVVATTNTGELFF. The chain joins TRBV19 to TRBJ2-2; TRBD2 might be the D (5 bases). The CDR3 contains 16 residues. V was cut by 10 bases and J by 0 bases, with 18 bases left in between. Germline V CDR1 and CDR2: LNHDA, SQIVND (reference sequence).

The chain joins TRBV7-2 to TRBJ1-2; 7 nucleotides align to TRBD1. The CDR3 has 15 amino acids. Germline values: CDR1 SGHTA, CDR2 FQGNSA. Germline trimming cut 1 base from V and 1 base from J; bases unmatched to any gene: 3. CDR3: CASSLVGTDNYGYTF. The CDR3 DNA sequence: TGTGCCAGCAGCTTAGTTGGGACAGATAACTATGGCTACACCTTC.

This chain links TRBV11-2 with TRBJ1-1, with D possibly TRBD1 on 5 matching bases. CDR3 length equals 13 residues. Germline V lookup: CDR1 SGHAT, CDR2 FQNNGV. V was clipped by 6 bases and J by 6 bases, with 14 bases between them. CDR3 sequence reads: CASRPTGVPEAFF. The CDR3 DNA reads TGTGCCAGCAGGCCTACAGGAGTCCCTGAAGCTTTCTTT.

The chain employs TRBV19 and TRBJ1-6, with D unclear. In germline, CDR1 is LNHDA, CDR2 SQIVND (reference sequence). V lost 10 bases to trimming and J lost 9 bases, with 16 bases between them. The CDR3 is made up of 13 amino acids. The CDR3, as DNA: TGTGCCACCTCGGGGAGCCGAGGTTCACCCCTCCACTTT. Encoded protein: CATSGSRGSPLHF.

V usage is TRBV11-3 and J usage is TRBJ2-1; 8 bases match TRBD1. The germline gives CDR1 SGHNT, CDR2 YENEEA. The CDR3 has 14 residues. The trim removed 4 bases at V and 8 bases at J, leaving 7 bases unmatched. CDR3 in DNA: TGTGCCAGCAGCTCCAGACAGGGGCTCGATGAGCAGTTCTTC. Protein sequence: CASSSRQGLDEQFF.

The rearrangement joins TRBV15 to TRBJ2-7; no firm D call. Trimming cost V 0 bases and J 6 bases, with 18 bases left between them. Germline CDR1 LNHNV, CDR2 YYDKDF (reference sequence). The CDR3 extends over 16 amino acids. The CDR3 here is CATSRDRVSSAAEQYF. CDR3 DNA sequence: TGTGCCACCAGCAGAGACCGGGTATCTAGTGCCGCCGAGCAGTACTTC.

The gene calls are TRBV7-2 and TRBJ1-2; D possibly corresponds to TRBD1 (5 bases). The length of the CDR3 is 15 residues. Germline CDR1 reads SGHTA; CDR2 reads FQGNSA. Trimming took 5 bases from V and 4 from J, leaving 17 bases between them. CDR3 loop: CASSLNPTVTYGYTF. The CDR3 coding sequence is TGTGCCAGCAGCCTCAACCCGACAGTTACCTATGGCTACACCTTC.

The CDR3 DNA reads TGTGCCAGCAGCTTAGACCCCCGGACTAGCGGGGGGATCAGCTCTGGGGCCAACGTCCTGACTTTC. It specifies CASSLDPRTSGGISSGANVLTF. The V and J genes are TRBV7-6 and TRBJ2-6; 14 bases match TRBD2. V was pared by 1 base and J by 0 bases, with 11 bases of the junction left unmatched. Germline V CDR1 and CDR2: SGHVS, FNYEAQ. The CDR3 runs to 22 residues.

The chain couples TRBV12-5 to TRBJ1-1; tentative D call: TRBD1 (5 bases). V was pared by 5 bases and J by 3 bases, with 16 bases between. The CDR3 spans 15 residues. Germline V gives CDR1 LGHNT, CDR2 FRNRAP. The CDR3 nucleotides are TGTGCTAGTGGTCCCCCTGGGGGGTCCTACACTGAAGCTTTCTTT. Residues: CASGPPGGSYTEAFF.

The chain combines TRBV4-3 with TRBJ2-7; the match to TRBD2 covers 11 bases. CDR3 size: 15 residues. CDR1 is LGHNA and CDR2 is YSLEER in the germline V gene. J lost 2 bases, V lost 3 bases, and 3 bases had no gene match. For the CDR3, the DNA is TGCGCCAGCAGCCAGTTAGCGGGGGGGCCCTACGAGCAGTACTTC. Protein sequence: CASSQLAGGPYEQYF.

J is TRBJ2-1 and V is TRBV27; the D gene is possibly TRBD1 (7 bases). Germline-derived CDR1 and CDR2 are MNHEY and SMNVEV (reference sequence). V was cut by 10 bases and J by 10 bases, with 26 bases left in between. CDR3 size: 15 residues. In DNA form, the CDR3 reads TGTGCCACAGCAGCCTCCCCAGGGGGGTTAGGCGAGCAGTTCTTC. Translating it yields CATAASPGGLGEQFF.

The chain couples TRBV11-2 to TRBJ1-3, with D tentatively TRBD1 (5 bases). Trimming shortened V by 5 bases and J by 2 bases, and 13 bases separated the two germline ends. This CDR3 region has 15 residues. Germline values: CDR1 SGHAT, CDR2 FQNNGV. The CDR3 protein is CASSPIVGAGNTIYF. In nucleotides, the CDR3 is TGTGCCAGCAGCCCGATAGTAGGGGCTGGAAACACCATATATTTT.

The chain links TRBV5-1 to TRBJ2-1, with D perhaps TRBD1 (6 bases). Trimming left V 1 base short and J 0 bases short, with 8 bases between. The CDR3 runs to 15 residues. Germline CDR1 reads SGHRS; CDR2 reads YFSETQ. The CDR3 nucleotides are TGCGCCAGCAGCTTGAAACAGGGCTCCTACAATGAGCAGTTCTTC. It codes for CASSLKQGSYNEQFF.

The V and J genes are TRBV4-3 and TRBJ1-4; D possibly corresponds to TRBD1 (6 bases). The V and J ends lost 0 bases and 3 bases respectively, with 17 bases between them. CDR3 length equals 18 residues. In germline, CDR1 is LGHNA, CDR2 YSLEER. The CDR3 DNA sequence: TGCGCCAGCAGCCAAGATCTACAGGGTGGCTGGGCTAATGAAAAACTGTTTTTT. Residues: CASSQDLQGGWANEKLFF.

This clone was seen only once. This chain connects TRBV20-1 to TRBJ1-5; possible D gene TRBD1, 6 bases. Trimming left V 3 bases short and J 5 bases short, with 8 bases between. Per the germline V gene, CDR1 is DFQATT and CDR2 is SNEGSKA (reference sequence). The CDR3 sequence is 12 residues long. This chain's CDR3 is CSASAGDQPQHF. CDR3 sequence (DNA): TGCAGTGCTAGTGCAGGGGATCAGCCCCAGCATTTT.

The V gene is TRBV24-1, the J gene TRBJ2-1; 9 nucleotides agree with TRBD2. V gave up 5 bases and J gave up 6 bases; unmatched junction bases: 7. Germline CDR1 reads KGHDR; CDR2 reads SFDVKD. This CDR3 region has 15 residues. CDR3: CATSVALAGVNEQFF. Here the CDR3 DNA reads TGTGCCACCAGTGTTGCACTAGCGGGTGTCAATGAGCAGTTCTTC.

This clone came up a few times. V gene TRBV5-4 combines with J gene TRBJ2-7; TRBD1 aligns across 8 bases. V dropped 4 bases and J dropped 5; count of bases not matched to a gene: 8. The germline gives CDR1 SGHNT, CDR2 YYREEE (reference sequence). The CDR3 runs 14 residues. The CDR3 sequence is CASSPTQGDDEQYF. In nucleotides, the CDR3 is TGTGCCAGCAGCCCAACACAGGGGGACGACGAGCAGTACTTC.

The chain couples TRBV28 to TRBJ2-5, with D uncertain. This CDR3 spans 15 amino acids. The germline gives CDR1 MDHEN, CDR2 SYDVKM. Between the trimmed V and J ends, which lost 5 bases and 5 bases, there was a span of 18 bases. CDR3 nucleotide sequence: TGTGCCAGCAGTCCCTCCATACTTGGCAGGGAGACCCAGTACTTC. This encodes CASSPSILGRETQYF.

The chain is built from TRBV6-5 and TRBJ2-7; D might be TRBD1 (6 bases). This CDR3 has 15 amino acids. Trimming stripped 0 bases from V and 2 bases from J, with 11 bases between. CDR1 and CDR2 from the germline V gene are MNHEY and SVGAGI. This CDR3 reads CASSYSSGDPYEQYF. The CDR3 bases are TGTGCCAGCAGTTACTCGTCAGGGGATCCCTACGAGCAGTACTTC.

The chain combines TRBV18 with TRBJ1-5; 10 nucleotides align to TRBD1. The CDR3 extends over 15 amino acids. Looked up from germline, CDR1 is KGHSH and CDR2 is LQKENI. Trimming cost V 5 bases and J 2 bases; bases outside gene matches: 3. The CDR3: CASSAGTGGNQPQHF. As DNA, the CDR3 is TGTGCCAGCTCAGCCGGGACAGGGGGCAATCAGCCCCAGCATTTT. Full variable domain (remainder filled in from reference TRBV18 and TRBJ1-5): NAGVMQNPRHLVRRRGQEARLRCSPMKGHSHVYWYRQLPEEGLKFMVYLQKENIIDESGMPKERFSAEFPKEGPSILRIQQVVRGDSAAYFCASSAGTGGNQPQHFGDGTRLSIL.

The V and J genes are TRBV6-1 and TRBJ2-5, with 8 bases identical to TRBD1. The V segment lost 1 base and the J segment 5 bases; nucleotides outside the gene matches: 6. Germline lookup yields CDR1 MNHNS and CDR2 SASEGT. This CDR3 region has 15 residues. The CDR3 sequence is CASSEGPTGAETQYF. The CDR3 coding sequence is TGTGCCAGCAGTGAAGGTCCGACAGGGGCGGAGACCCAGTACTTC.